Below are 27 T cell receptor beta chains sequenced from a single sample in a study of regulatory T cells in long-lasting Graves disease. Combining iRepertoire HTBI primers with Arm-PCR of CDR3 regions, the authors built TCR beta libraries. MiXCR, applied by TCRdb to the multiplex PCR reads, yields one record per CDR3 protein. The top ten hold around 26% of the sample, which has approximately 400,000 distinct CDR3 sequences, about a quarter seen once. Time point indicated: persistent/refractory GD, antithyroid drugs over 5 years with positive TRAb. PBMC-derived RNA was used for the TCR library. This specimen was peripheral blood mononuclear cells (PBMCs), taken when the disease was refractory, from a patient treated with antithyroid drugs. Receptors were obtained from a female donor with Graves disease.

This clonotype was found many times. This chain links TRBV30 with TRBJ1-1; D uncertain. The CDR3 is 13 residues long. V shed 3 bases and J shed 0 bases, with 8 bases lying between them. In germline, CDR1 is GTSNPN, CDR2 SVGIG (reference sequence). CDR3 nucleotide sequence: TGTGCCTGGAGGACACTTATGAACACTGAAGCTTTCTTT. Amino acids: CAWRTLMNTEAFF.

This clonotype occurred a few times. The chain links TRBV18 to TRBJ1-2; 8 bases are shared with TRBD1. Trimming at V came to 3 bases and at J to 6 bases, leaving 15 bases not matched to a gene. The CDR3 is made up of 17 amino acids. The germline V gene has CDR1 KGHSH and CDR2 LQKENI. The CDR3 DNA reads as TGTGCCAGCTCACCGATCATCGAACCACAGGGGGAAAATGGCTACACCTTC. This encodes CASSPIIEPQGENGYTF.

In this sample, this clonotype turned up many times. The junction differs from germline at one of its ends, possibly a read error. This sequence joins TRBV7-7 and TRBJ2-7, with D tentatively TRBD1 (5 bases). CDR1 is SSHAT and CDR2 is FNYEAQ in the germline V gene (reference sequence). The CDR3 runs 14 residues. This CDR3 reads CASSLRQRTYEQYF. CDR3 nucleotide sequence: TGTGCTAGCAGCTTACGACAGAGAACCTACGAGCAGTACTTC.

This clonotype was found a few times. The chain links TRBV9 to TRBJ1-5; TRBD1 might be the D (5 bases). V was shortened by 4 bases and J by 7 bases, with 27 bases between the two germline ends. The V gene's germline CDR1 is SGDLS and CDR2 YYNGEE. There are 18 residues in the CDR3. CDR3 region: CASSRDPWGFSGFQPQHF. The CDR3 nucleotides read TGTGCCAGCAGCCGAGACCCGTGGGGGTTCAGCGGTTTCCAGCCCCAGCATTTT.

J is TRBJ2-1 and V is TRBV6-9; 13 nucleotides agree with TRBD2. The CDR3 runs to 16 residues. Germline V gene data show CDR1 as MNHGY and CDR2 as SVAAGI. With 3 bases clipped from V and 9 bases from J, the junction kept 8 bases outside the gene matches. The DNA of the CDR3 is TGTGCCAGCAGTTACCGCCGGACTAGCGGGAGAGGTGAGCAGTTCTTC. Protein sequence: CASSYRRTSGRGEQFF.

This clonotype was found many times. The V and J genes are TRBV20-1 and TRBJ2-5; D not resolved. The CDR3 totals 13 residues. The germline V gene has CDR1 DFQATT and CDR2 SNEGSKA (reference sequence). V was cut by 3 bases and J by 1 base, with 9 bases left in between. CDR3 sequence: CSASANFQETQYF. CDR3 bases: TGCAGTGCTAGCGCAAATTTCCAAGAGACCCAGTACTTC.

This clonotype was recorded at least ten times. The chain employs TRBV6-1 and TRBJ1-1; D gene unclear. Germline V gene sequence: CDR1 MNHNS, CDR2 SASEGT. Trimming cost V 7 bases and J 1 base, with 16 bases left between them. The CDR3 contains 15 residues. The chain's CDR3 is CASNPGGRENTEAFF. In nucleotides, the CDR3 is TGTGCCAGCAATCCGGGAGGACGGGAGAACACTGAAGCTTTCTTT.

This clonotype was seen more than once but under ten times. V usage is TRBV7-2 and J usage is TRBJ1-1, with D perhaps TRBD1 (5 bases). This CDR3 is built from 14 residues. Germline CDR1 and CDR2: SGHTA and FQGNSA. V was cut by 5 bases and J by 2 bases, with 12 bases left in between. CDR3 nucleotide sequence: TGTGCCAGCAGCGCTAGGGGTATTAACACTGAAGCTTTCTTT. The encoded protein is CASSARGINTEAFF.

The table lists this clonotype with a few counts. This chain joins TRBV4-1 and TRBJ1-5; tentative D call: TRBD1 (6 bases). The germline CDR1 and CDR2 sequences are MGHRA and YSYEKL. The CDR3 has 15 residues. V was cut by 1 base and J by 5 bases, with 12 bases left in between. Here the CDR3 reads CASSQGTGLDQPQHF. In DNA, the CDR3 is TGCGCCAGCAGCCAAGGAACAGGGTTGGATCAGCCCCAGCATTTT.

On this clonotype itself: A much larger clone lies a single base off, so this may be a read error. Because it lacks the conserved phenylalanine or tryptophan at the end, this CDR3 is likely a read error. The chain couples TRBV25-1 to TRBJ1-1; D is undetermined. Between the trimmed V and J ends, which lost 6 bases and 1 base, there was a span of 9 bases. The CDR3 is 13 amino acids. Germline values: CDR1 MGHDK, CDR2 SYGVNS. The DNA for the CDR3 is TGTGCCAGCAGCACAGACGGGAACACTGAAGCTTTCTCT. It codes for CASSTDGNTEAFS.

This clonotype occurred many times. CDR3 nucleotides: TGTGCCAGCAGCGGCATACTAGCGGGAGACGCGGAGACCCAGTACTTC. Amino acids: CASSGILAGDAETQYF. The chain uses TRBV7-8 and TRBJ2-5, with 11 positions matching TRBD2. Per germline, CDR1 SGHVS and CDR2 FQNEAQ. The CDR3 loop spans 16 amino acids. Losses at the gene ends were 5 bases for V and 5 bases for J; bases not matched to a gene: 10.

To note about this clonotype: A single base separates this from a much larger clone, so it may be a read error. This chain connects TRBV2 to TRBJ2-4; either TRBD1 or TRBD2 may fit D (6 bases each). The CDR3 sequence is 14 residues long. The germline CDR1 and CDR2 sequences are SNHLY and FYNNEI. The CDR3 loop is CVSRTAGGGNIQYF. For the CDR3, the DNA is TGTGTCAGCAGGACAGCGGGTGGGGGGAACATTCAGTACTTC.

The gene calls are TRBV20-1 and TRBJ2-2, with D tentatively TRBD1 or TRBD2 (5 bases each). V dropped 2 bases and J dropped 7 bases, with 20 bases sitting between them. The CDR3 has 16 amino acids. Per germline, CDR1 DFQATT and CDR2 SNEGSKA (reference sequence). The CDR3 DNA reads as TGCAGTGCTAGAAGCCGGGACGGCGCTCCTAGCGGGGAGCTGTTTTTT. Translation gives CSARSRDGAPSGELFF.

This clonotype was counted a few times. This chain links TRBV20-1 with TRBJ1-6; D unresolved. The CDR3 length is 14 residues. V was clipped by 3 bases and J by 7 bases, with 13 bases between them. Germline CDR1 DFQATT, CDR2 SNEGSKA (reference sequence). CDR3 nucleotides: TGCAGTGCTAGCCCGGTGGGCTGGAATTCACCCCTCCACTTT. Protein sequence: CSASPVGWNSPLHF.

This clonotype was recorded a few times. The genes are TRBV18 and TRBJ1-1; D gene ambiguous. V was cut by 3 bases and J by 1 base, with 9 bases left in between. CDR3 length equals 14 residues. Germline CDR1 and CDR2: KGHSH and LQKENI. CDR3 nucleotide sequence: TGTGCCAGCTCACCCTTACACGAGAACACTGAAGCTTTCTTT. This encodes CASSPLHENTEAFF.

This clonotype appeared many times. The V gene is TRBV7-2, the J gene TRBJ2-7; D is tentatively TRBD1 or TRBD2 (5 bases each). Germline CDR1 and CDR2: SGHTA and FQGNSA. This CDR3 region has 14 residues. V gave up 1 base and J gave up 7 bases, with 14 bases separating them. The CDR3 is CASSLVPGPGEQYF. The CDR3 region has the DNA TGTGCCAGCAGCTTAGTTCCAGGGCCGGGGGAGCAGTACTTC.

The chain carries TRBV5-1 and TRBJ2-5, with 9 bases matching TRBD1. The V gene's germline CDR1 is SGHRS and CDR2 YFSETQ. This CDR3 is 15 amino acids long. Trimming took 4 bases from V and 5 from J; bases not matched to a gene: 9. CDR3 in DNA: TGCGCCAGCAGCGGCGAAAGGACAGGGGACGAGACCCAGTACTTC. This translates into CASSGERTGDETQYF.

This clonotype was seen more than once but under ten times. The CDR3, as DNA: TGTGCCTGGAGAACCGGTGATAATTCACCCCTCCACTTT. Protein sequence: CAWRTGDNSPLHF. The J gene is TRBJ1-6, the V gene TRBV30; D ambiguous. This CDR3 is built from 13 residues. The V and J ends lost 3 bases and 5 bases respectively, with 8 bases between them. The germline CDR1 and CDR2 sequences are GTSNPN and SVGIG (reference sequence).

This clonotype was detected a few times. V usage is TRBV5-1 and J usage is TRBJ2-3, with a weak D call TRBD2 (5 bases). Per the germline V gene, CDR1 is SGHRS and CDR2 is YFSETQ. The CDR3 sequence is 16 residues long. V lost 0 bases and J lost 6, with 17 bases in between. The CDR3 nucleotides read TGCGCCAGCAGCTTGGGACCAAAACGGGGTTCGGATACGCAGTATTTT. Protein sequence: CASSLGPKRGSDTQYF.

This clonotype was counted ten times or more. The rearrangement links TRBV7-2 to TRBJ2-7, with a possible D match to TRBD2 (5 bases). The CDR3 contains 14 residues. With 5 bases removed from V and 3 bases from J, the gap between germline ends came to 14 bases. Germline V gene data show CDR1 as SGHTA and CDR2 as FQGNSA. CDR3 coding DNA: TGTGCCAGCAGCCTGGGAGAAAATAGCTACGAGCAGTACTTC. Amino acids: CASSLGENSYEQYF.

The chain carries TRBV29-1 and TRBJ2-7; TRBD1 is a possible D gene (6 bases). The ends were cut back, 0 bases at V and 5 bases at J, with 14 bases in the middle. Germline V CDR1 and CDR2: SQVTM, ANQGSEA. The CDR3 consists of 14 residues. CDR3 sequence reads: CSVEDSGVGHEQYF. The CDR3 DNA sequence: TGCAGCGTTGAAGATTCAGGGGTCGGACACGAGCAGTACTTC.

This clonotype has a handful of counts. J is TRBJ2-7 and V is TRBV7-9, with D hard to call. Germline V gene data show CDR1 as SEHNR and CDR2 as FQNEAQ (reference sequence). This CDR3 is built from 14 residues. The V gene lost 4 bases and the J gene lost 0 bases, with 10 bases spanning the gap. The CDR3 loop reads CASSSQHVSYEQYF. DNA for the CDR3: TGTGCCAGCAGCTCCCAACACGTCTCCTACGAGCAGTACTTC.

This clonotype was seen a few times. A much larger clone differs by one base, so this may be a read error. The V call is TRBV2, the J call TRBJ2-7, with D perhaps TRBD2 (6 bases). Per the germline V gene, CDR1 is SNHLY and CDR2 is FYNNEI. This CDR3 spans 16 amino acids. This CDR3 is CASRESLAEVGYEQCF. CDR3 nucleotide sequence: TGTGCCAGCAGAGAGAGTTTAGCGGAAGTCGGTTACGAGCAGTGCTTC.

CDR3 loop: CASSFRDFYGYTF. The DNA of the CDR3 is TGTGCCAGCAGTTTCAGGGATTTCTATGGCTACACCTTC. V and J are TRBV27 and TRBJ1-2; possible D gene TRBD1, 5 bases. Germline CDR1 is MNHEY and CDR2 is SMNVEV (reference sequence). This CDR3 comprises 13 residues. The germline V and J ends were trimmed by 3 bases and 4 bases, with 9 bases remaining between them.

The chain links TRBV20-1 to TRBJ1-1; D call uncertain. CDR3 length equals 11 residues. Trimming pared 2 bases from V and 2 bases from J, leaving 3 bases between. Germline V gene data show CDR1 as DFQATT and CDR2 as SNEGSKA (reference sequence). In nucleotides, the CDR3 is TGCAGTGCTAGACTCAACACTGAAGCTTTCTTT. Its translation: CSARLNTEAFF.

This clonotype was seen more than once but under ten times. The chain couples TRBV7-2 to TRBJ2-7; TRBD2 matches 12 bases. This CDR3 region has 19 residues. Looked up from germline, CDR1 is SGHTA and CDR2 is FQGNSA. Trimming at V came to 3 bases and at J to 3 bases, leaving 15 bases not matched to a gene. The chain's CDR3 is CASSFLFRTSGRSFYEQYF. CDR3 sequence (DNA): TGTGCCAGCAGCTTCTTATTCAGAACTAGCGGGAGGAGCTTCTACGAGCAGTACTTC.

This clonotype was counted only a few times. The rearrangement joins TRBV5-1 to TRBJ1-3; no clear D. Germline assignment: CDR1 SGHRS and CDR2 YFSETQ. This CDR3 has 11 amino acids. V dropped 5 bases and J dropped 2 bases, with 2 bases sitting between them. The CDR3 nucleotides are TGCGCCAGCAGAGCTGGAAACACCATATATTTT. As protein: CASRAGNTIYF.